This T cell receptor beta chain emerged from a study of blood T cells in healthy people across ages. Next came a second PCR, run for about 7 to 12 cycles, which used a sample-barcoded 5' primer along with a J-beta primer mix. Per-sample output comprised a minimum of 2.5 million paired-end reads containing CDR3. TCRdb re-called the 5' RACE reads through MiXCR, storing one row per CDR3 protein. The sample lists 1.5 million to 2 million distinct CDR3 sequences; 28% were seen once. Per-sample PBMC isolation yielded at least 6 million cells. The CDR3 length is 14 residues. V trimming: 7 bases; J trimming: 9 bases; junction bases outside the gene matches: 11. Germline CDR1 is MNHNY and CDR2 is SVGAGI (reference sequence).

The receptor's source is a woman in her 30s in good health. Sequenced: blood. The chain recombines TRBV6-6 with TRBJ2-1; 8 positions agree with TRBD2. The CDR3 coding sequence is TGTGCCAGCATACGGGGGGGCGGTTTCGCTGAGCAGTTCTTC. This encodes CASIRGGGFAEQFF.